This TCR beta chain was captured by sequencing in a study of beta chain features in type 1 diabetes. Overall study results and limits: For Type 1 diabetes patients, all four CD4+ subsets carried TCRB CDR3s that were moderately but significantly shorter.

With 5 bases clipped from V and 6 bases from J, the junction kept 12 bases outside the gene matches. This CDR3 spans 15 amino acids. Germline loops: CDR1 MDHEN, CDR2 SYDVKM. To note about this clone: Antigen specificity is unknown.

Since all of the isolated RNA was reverse transcribed, expressed TCRB transcripts were what got sequenced. Here immunoSEQ multiplex PCR was the method, and the copy in TCRdb shows in-frame clones only, minus some. The sample lists 300,000 or so clones, 14% occurring once. Material: naive CD4+ T cells from blood. J is TRBJ2-5 and V is TRBV28; 7 bases match TRBD1. The source is a man between 25 and 39 years old with type 1 diabetes. CDR3 amino acids: CASSPPGTVGKTQYF. CDR3 nucleotide sequence: TGTGCCAGCAGTCCCCCAGGGACAGTGGGGAAGACCCAGTACTTC.